This TCR beta chain was captured in a study of technical replicates of blood from several donors. Sequencing used immunoSEQ multiplex PCR; TCRdb keeps in-frame clones, though not all of them. The table has about 82,000 clones, 94% seen once. The sequence derives from a human donor in good health. The sequenced sample consisted of T cells isolated from PBMCs.

CDR3: CASSGLRGRGYTQYF. Written as DNA, the CDR3 is TGTGCCAGCAGTGGGTTAAGAGGGAGAGGTTATACGCAGTATTTT. V gene TRBV2 combines with J gene TRBJ2-3; D possibly corresponds to TRBD2 (5 bases). Germline loops: CDR1 SNHLY, CDR2 FYNNEI. The CDR3 sequence is 15 residues long. Trimming cost V 4 bases and J 7 bases, with 18 bases left between them.